A selection of T cell receptor beta chains follows, all from one sample in a study of shared clonotypes between healthy human individuals. Assay: immunoSEQ multiplex PCR; the TCRdb copy retains only in-frame clones and omits some. The repertoire holds about 2 million clones, with roughly 95% as singletons. Sequenced sample: naive CD8+ T cells sorted from blood. The receptors originated from a man aged 18 to 30 in good health. Both conserved end residues are part of each CDR3. Fields, in order: V gene, J gene, D gene, CDR3 protein. The D gene is left open where the match is weak.

>TRBV27|TRBJ2-7|-
CASSLEPSYEQYF
>TRBV6-6|TRBJ2-7|-
CASSYSGGHEQYF
>TRBV6-6|TRBJ1-3|-
CASKDSGQTGNTIYF
>TRBV30|TRBJ2-3|TRBD1
CAWSEGAGDTQYF
>TRBV7-8|TRBJ2-7|-
CASSLGTYYEQYF
>TRBV5-6|TRBJ2-2|TRBD2
CASSLELAGGSGELFF
>TRBV11-2|TRBJ2-2|-
CASSLWGVGTGELFF
>TRBV9|TRBJ2-3|-
CASSRGGGGTDTQYF
>TRBV29-1|TRBJ2-2|-
CSASELSTGELFF
>TRBV6-5|TRBJ1-4|-
CASSYGGGVGEKLFF
>TRBV4-1|TRBJ1-2|-
CASSGFYGYTF
>TRBV7-9|TRBJ2-7|TRBD2
CASSELAGAPYEQYF
>TRBV2|TRBJ2-1|-
CASRQTGVGLATPGEQFF
>TRBV5-6|TRBJ2-1|-
CASSYGTYNEQFF
>TRBV29-1|TRBJ2-1|-
CSVGTPSYNEQFF
>TRBV6-5|TRBJ2-5|-
CASSYSTTGKETQYF
>TRBV5-6|TRBJ1-2|-
CASSLSSPYGYTF
>TRBV4-1|TRBJ2-7|-
CASSAEGGGYEQYF
>TRBV4-1|TRBJ2-3|TRBD2
CASSQDDPRTSGVRDTQYF
>TRBV7-9|TRBJ2-5|-
CASSFPSQAGETQYF
>TRBV9|TRBJ2-7|-
CASSPTPGWREQYF
>TRBV30|TRBJ1-3|-
CAWSEGAVPFGNTIYF
>TRBV4-1|TRBJ2-7|-
CASSQDRPSLGDSYEQYF
>TRBV7-2|TRBJ2-6|-
CASSLEAGLYSGANVLTF
>TRBV5-6|TRBJ1-5|-
CASSPPHRVRHQPQHF
>TRBV5-1|TRBJ2-7|TRBD1
CASSAGTGYEQYF
>TRBV29-1|TRBJ2-7|TRBD1
CSVEGRGQVPEQYF
>TRBV11-2|TRBJ2-7|TRBD1
CASSLVGGQAGYEQYF
>TRBV27|TRBJ2-2|TRBD1
CASSGGTTGVGELFF
>TRBV27|TRBJ2-7|-
CASRVTGAGGYEQYF
>TRBV27|TRBJ1-6|-
CASSSRQPYNSPLHF
>TRBV6-1|TRBJ2-2|-
CAILVSDTGELFF
>TRBV7-9|TRBJ2-5|-
CASSTILDYGTQYF
>TRBV27|TRBJ1-2|-
CASSLSSGTYGYTF
>TRBV9|TRBJ2-1|-
CAILNTRGSYNEQFF
>TRBV6-6|TRBJ1-1|-
CASSYDGYMNTEAFF
>TRBV15|TRBJ2-5|-
CATSRGPAQETQYF
>TRBV11-2|TRBJ2-7|TRBD2
CASSPPPVRTSARYEQYF
>TRBV7-9|TRBJ1-4|-
CASPTTGAISSGEKLFF